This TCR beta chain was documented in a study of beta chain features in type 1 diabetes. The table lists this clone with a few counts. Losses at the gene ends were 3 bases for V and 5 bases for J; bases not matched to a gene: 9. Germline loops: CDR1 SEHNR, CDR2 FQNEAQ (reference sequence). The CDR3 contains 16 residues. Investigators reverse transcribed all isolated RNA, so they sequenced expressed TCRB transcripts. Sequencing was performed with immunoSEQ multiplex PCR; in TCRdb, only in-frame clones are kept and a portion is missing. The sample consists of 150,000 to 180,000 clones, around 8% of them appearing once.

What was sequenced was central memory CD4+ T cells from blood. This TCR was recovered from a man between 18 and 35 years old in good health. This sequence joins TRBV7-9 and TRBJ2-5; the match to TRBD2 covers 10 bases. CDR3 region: CASSLGSGGARETQYF. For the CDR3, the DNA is TGTGCCAGCAGCTTGGGGAGCGGGGGGGCCCGGGAGACCCAGTACTTC.